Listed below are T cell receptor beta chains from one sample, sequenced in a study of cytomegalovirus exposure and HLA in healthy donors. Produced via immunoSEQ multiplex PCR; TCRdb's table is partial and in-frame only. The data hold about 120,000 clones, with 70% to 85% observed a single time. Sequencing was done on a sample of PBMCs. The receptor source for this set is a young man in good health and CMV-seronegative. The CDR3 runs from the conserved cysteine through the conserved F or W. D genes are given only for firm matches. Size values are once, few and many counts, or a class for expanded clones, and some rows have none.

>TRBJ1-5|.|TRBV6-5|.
CASSIRGLGNQPQHF
TGTGCCAGCAGTATCAGGGGTTTGGGCAATCAGCCCCAGCATTTT
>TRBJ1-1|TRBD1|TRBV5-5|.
CASSTWTGLNTKAFF
TGTGCCAGCAGCACATGGACAGGGCTTAACACTAAAGCTTTCTTT
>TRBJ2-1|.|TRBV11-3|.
CASSSRVPTEQFF
TGTGCCAGCAGCTCTCGGGTCCCGACTGAGCAGTTCTTC
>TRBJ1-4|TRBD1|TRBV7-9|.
CASVRGTGVWEKLFF
TGTGCCAGCGTGAGGGGAACAGGGGTATGGGAAAAACTGTTTTTT
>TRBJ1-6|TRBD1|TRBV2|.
CASSEDRRGTPLHF
TGTGCCAGCAGCGAGGACAGGAGGGGAACACCCCTCCACTTT
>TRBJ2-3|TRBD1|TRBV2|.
CASIGNRGYTDTQYF
TGTGCCAGCATAGGGAACAGGGGCTACACAGATACGCAGTATTTT
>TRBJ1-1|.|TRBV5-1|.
CASSLQGGNTEAFF
TGCGCCAGCAGCTTACAGGGTGGGAACACTGAAGCTTTCTTT
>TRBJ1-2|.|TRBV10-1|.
CATNGRPFYGYTF
TGCGCCACCAACGGCAGGCCCTTCTATGGCTACACCTTC
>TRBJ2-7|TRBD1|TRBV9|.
CASSGGTAGNEQYF
TGTGCCAGCAGCGGAGGGACAGCCGGAAACGAGCAGTACTTC
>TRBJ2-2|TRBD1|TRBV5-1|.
CASSRDRGNGELFF
TGCGCCAGCAGCCGGGACAGGGGAAACGGGGAGCTGTTTTTT
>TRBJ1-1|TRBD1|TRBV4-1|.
CASSQEAGGVNTEAFF
TGCGCCAGCAGCCAAGAAGCAGGGGGCGTAAACACTGAAGCTTTCTTT
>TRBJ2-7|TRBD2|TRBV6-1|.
CASSEVSGGAYEQYF
TGTGCCAGCAGTGAAGTTAGCGGGGGGGCCTACGAGCAGTACTTC
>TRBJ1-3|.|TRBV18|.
CASSPPTDTGNTIYF
TGTGCCAGCTCACCACCTACAGACACTGGAAACACCATATATTTT
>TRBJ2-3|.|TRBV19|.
CASTRGGGDTQYF
TGTGCCAGCACCCGAGGGGGGGGAGATACGCAGTATTTT
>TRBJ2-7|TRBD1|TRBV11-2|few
CASSLGTGGPYSYEQYF
TGTGCCAGCAGCTTAGGGACAGGGGGCCCCTACTCCTACGAGCAGTACTTC
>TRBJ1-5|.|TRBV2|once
CATQPDKWGNQPQHF
TGTGCCACCCAACCGGACAAGTGGGGCAATCAGCCCCAGCATTTT
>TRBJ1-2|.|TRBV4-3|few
CASSQDRDGYGYTF
TGCGCCAGCAGCCAAGATAGAGACGGGTATGGCTACACCTTC
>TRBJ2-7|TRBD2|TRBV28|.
CATTSGGASYEQYF
TGTGCCACAACTAGCGGGGGGGCCAGCTACGAGCAGTACTTC
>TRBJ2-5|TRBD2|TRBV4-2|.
CASSQTSGGAGGETQYF
TGTGCCAGCAGCCAAACTAGCGGGGGGGCCGGGGGCGAGACCCAGTACTTC
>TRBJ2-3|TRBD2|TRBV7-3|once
CASSPTPLAGLTDTQYF
TGTGCCAGCAGCCCCACTCCCCTAGCGGGGCTCACAGATACGCAGTATTTT
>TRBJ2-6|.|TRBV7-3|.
CASSLGGANVLTF
TGTGCCAGCAGCCTAGGGGGTGCCAACGTCCTGACTTTC
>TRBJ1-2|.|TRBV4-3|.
CASSQRTGGDYGYTF
TGCGCCAGCAGCCAGAGGACCGGAGGTGACTATGGCTACACCTTC
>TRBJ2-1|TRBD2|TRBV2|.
CASRALVGLAGGSYNEQFF
TGTGCCAGCAGGGCCCTCGTCGGACTAGCGGGGGGCAGCTACAATGAGCAGTTCTTC
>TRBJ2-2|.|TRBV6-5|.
CAAQRGLNTGELFF
TGTGCCGCCCAGAGGGGGTTGAACACCGGGGAGCTGTTTTTT
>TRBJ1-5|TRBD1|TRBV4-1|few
CASSPQGGLSNQPQHF
TGCGCCAGCAGCCCACAGGGGGGATTGAGCAATCAGCCCCAGCATTTT
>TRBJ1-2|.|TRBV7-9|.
CASSLGQEGYTF
TGTGCCAGCAGCTTAGGGCAGGAAGGCTACACCTTC
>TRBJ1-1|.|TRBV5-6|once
CASSFVSSEAFF
TGTGCCAGCAGCTTTGTAAGTAGTGAAGCTTTCTTT
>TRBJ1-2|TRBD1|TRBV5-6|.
CASSFPGTGETF
TGTGCCAGCAGCTTCCCCGGGACAGGGGAAACCTTC
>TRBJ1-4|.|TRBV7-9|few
CASSLYRRKNEKLFF
TGTGCCAGCAGCTTATACCGGCGGAAGAATGAAAAACTGTTTTTT
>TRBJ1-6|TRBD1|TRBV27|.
CASSSIGTGGISPLHF
TGTGCCAGCAGTTCCATAGGGACAGGGGGCATTTCACCCCTCCACTTT
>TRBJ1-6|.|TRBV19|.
CASSGRGKGPLHF
TGTGCCAGTAGTGGCAGGGGCAAAGGACCCCTCCACTTT
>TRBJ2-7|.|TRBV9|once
CASSGLPTYEQYF
TGTGCCAGCAGCGGGCTTCCAACCTACGAGCAGTACTTC
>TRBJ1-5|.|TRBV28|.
CASTNWDSSNQPQHF
TGTGCCAGCACCAACTGGGACTCTAGCAATCAGCCCCAGCATTTT
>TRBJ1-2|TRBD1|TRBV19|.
CASSNDRGLNQNYGYTF
TGTGCCAGTAGTAACGACAGGGGGCTTAATCAGAACTATGGCTACACCTTC
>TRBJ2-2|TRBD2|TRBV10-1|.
CASSESASGVGELFF
TGCGCCAGCAGTGAATCGGCTAGCGGGGTCGGGGAGCTGTTTTTT
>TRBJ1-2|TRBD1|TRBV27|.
CAIFDRVLYGYTF
TGTGCCATTTTCGACAGGGTACTCTATGGCTACACCTTC